This T cell receptor (beta chain) was identified in a study of beta chain features in type 1 diabetes. Overall study context: There was similarity between patients and healthy donors in age, gender and cell yields. Overall study findings and caveats: People with Type 1 diabetes carried modestly yet significantly shorter TCRB CDR3s in all four CD4+ subsets. Junctions at VDJ sites from type 1 diabetes patients had fewer insertions and more deletions.

V lost 2 bases to trimming and J lost 2 bases, with 4 bases between them. The CDR3 has 12 residues. Per germline, CDR1 GTSNPN and CDR2 SVGIG (reference sequence). Reverse transcription of all isolated RNA meant that expressed TCRB transcripts were sequenced. TCRdb keeps only in-frame clones here, not all; method: immunoSEQ multiplex PCR. The sample has over 200,000 clones, under 13% seen once. This clone was detected a few times. Its antigen is undetermined. The chain recombines TRBV30 with TRBJ1-5; D gene ambiguous. This TCR was recovered from a man between 25 and 39 years old with type 1 diabetes. The sequencing input was naive CD4+ T cells from blood. In DNA form, the CDR3 reads TGTGCCTGGAGTCAGGGCAATCAGCCCCAGCATTTT. Amino acids: CAWSQGNQPQHF. Supplemented by reference TRBV30 and TRBJ1-5, the full variable domain reads SQTIHQWPATLVQPVGSPLSLECTVEGTSNPNLYWYRQAAGRGLQLLFYSVGIGQISSEVPQNLSASRPQDRQFILSSKKLLLSDSGFYLCAWSQGNQPQHFGDGTRLSIL.